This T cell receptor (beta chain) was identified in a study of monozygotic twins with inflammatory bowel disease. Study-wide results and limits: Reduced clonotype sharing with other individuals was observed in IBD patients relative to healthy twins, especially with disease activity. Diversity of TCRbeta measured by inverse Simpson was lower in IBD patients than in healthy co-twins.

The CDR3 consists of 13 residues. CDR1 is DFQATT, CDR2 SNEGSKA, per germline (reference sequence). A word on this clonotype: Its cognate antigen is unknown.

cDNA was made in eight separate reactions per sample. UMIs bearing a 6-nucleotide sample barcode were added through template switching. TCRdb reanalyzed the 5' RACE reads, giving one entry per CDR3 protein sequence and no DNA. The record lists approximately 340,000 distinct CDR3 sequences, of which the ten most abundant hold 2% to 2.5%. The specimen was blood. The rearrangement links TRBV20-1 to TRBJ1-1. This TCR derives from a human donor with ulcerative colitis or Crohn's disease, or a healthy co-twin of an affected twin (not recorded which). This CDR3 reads CSAREWGNTEAFF.